The TCR beta chain described here comes from a study of T cell changes during pregnancy in multiple sclerosis. CDR1 and CDR2 (germline): MNHEY, SMNVEV (reference sequence). Trimming removed 0 bases at V and 0 bases at J, with 3 bases between. The CDR3 is made up of 14 amino acids. Sequencing was performed with immunoSEQ multiplex PCR; in TCRdb, only in-frame clones are kept and a portion is missing. The sample contains around 99,000 clones, 80% to 95% of which appear only once. The sample here was peripheral blood, taken in the first trimester of pregnancy. The chain uses TRBV27 and TRBJ2-4; D remains ambiguous. The sequence derives from a female donor with multiple sclerosis, enrolled in a pregnancy study. This chain's CDR3 is CASSLSLAKNIQYF. The CDR3, as DNA: TGTGCCAGCAGTTTATCTCTAGCCAAAAACATTCAGTACTTC.